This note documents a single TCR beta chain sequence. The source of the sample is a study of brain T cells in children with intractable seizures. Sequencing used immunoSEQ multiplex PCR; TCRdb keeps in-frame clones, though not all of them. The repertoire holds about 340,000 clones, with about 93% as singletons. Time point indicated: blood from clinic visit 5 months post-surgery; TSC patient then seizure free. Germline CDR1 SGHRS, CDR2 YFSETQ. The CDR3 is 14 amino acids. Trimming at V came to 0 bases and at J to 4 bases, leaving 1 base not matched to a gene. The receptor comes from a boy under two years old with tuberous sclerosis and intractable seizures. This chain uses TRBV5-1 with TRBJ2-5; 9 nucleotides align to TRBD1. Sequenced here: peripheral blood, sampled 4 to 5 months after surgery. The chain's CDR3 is CASSLDRGRETQYF. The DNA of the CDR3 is TGCGCCAGCAGCTTGGACAGGGGGCGAGAGACCCAGTACTTC. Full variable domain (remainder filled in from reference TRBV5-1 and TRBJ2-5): KAGVTQTPRYLIKTRGQQVTLSCSPISGHRSVSWYQQTPGQGLQFLFEYFSETQRNKGNFPGRFSGRQFSNSRSEMNVSTLELGDSALYLCASSLDRGRETQYFGPGTRLLVL.